The next 9 T cell receptor beta chains were all read from a single sample in a study of T cells in narcolepsy. The data were produced by immunoSEQ multiplex PCR, yet TCRdb's version contains in-frame clones alone and is incomplete. Here the sample spans roughly 27,000 clones, approximately 86% being singletons. The sequencing sample was made of CD45RA- memory CD4+ T cells from PBMCs. The receptors shown here come from a human donor with narcolepsy.

There are a few counts of this clone. Additional DNA sequences in this sample encode the identical CDR3. This chain uses TRBV6-6 with TRBJ1-1; D is unclear. The germline CDR1 and CDR2 sequences are MNHNY and SVGAGI (reference sequence). Trimming shortened V by 6 bases and J by 2 bases, and 10 bases separated the two germline ends. The CDR3 spans 13 residues. The CDR3 sequence: CASSLPVNTEAFF. The CDR3 coding sequence is TGTGCCAGCAGCCTCCCGGTTAACACTGAAGCTTTCTTT.

The chain employs TRBV2 and TRBJ2-3; 8 bases are a match to TRBD2. Unmatched junction bases numbered 4, after V lost 3 bases and J lost 2 bases. CDR1 is SNHLY and CDR2 is FYNNEI in the germline V gene. The CDR3 consists of 15 residues. The CDR3 reads CASSDGGGYTDTQYF. In DNA form, the CDR3 reads TGTGCCAGCAGTGACGGCGGGGGGTACACAGATACGCAGTATTTT.

The gene calls are TRBV15 and TRBJ2-3, with 11 bases lining up with TRBD2. J gave up 6 bases and V 4 bases, and 9 bases lay outside the gene matches. This CDR3 region has 16 residues. CDR1 and CDR2 from the germline V gene are LNHNV and YYDKDF (reference sequence). This CDR3 is CATSNSGGASQDTQYF. CDR3 DNA sequence: TGTGCCACCAGCAATAGCGGGGGGGCGTCCCAGGATACGCAGTATTTT. Looking up the rest from reference TRBV15 and TRBJ2-3 gives the full variable domain: DAMVIQNPRYQVTQFGKPVTLSCSQTLNHNVMYWYQQKSSQAPKLLFHYYDKDFNNEADTPDNFQSRRPNTSFCFLDIRSPGLGDTAMYLCATSNSGGASQDTQYFGPGTRLTVL.

The rearrangement links TRBV7-2 to TRBJ2-1, with D possibly being TRBD2 (6 bases). V lost 1 base and J 6 bases, leaving 10 bases between the germline ends. CDR1 is SGHTA and CDR2 is FQGNSA in the germline V gene. CDR3 size: 14 residues. In DNA form, the CDR3 reads TGTGCCAGCAGCTTAGGCTTTAGCGGCAATGAGCAGTTCTTC. Its protein is CASSLGFSGNEQFF.

The gene calls are TRBV2 and TRBJ2-2, with D unclear. CDR3 length: 17 amino acids. V gave up 1 base and J gave up 0 bases, with 12 bases separating them. The germline CDR1 and CDR2 sequences are SNHLY and FYNNEI. The CDR3 region has the DNA TGTGCCAGCAGTGAAGGTGAAGTCCTACCGAACACCGGGGAGCTGTTTTTT. Translation gives CASSEGEVLPNTGELFF.

The chain uses TRBV18 and TRBJ2-7; perhaps TRBD1 as D (6 bases). This CDR3 has 12 residues. Trimming took 4 bases from V and 6 from J, leaving 10 bases between them. Germline V CDR1 and CDR2: KGHSH, LQKENI. The CDR3 region is CASSQQGLEQYF. The CDR3 region has the DNA TGTGCCAGCTCACAGCAGGGGCTCGAGCAGTACTTC.

The rearrangement uses TRBV10-3 and TRBJ1-5, with D hard to call. This CDR3 is built from 14 residues. Germline assignment: CDR1 ENHRY and CDR2 SYGVKD. Trimming stripped 2 bases from V and 5 bases from J, with 10 bases between. The CDR3 reads CAISEEAAYQPQHF. The DNA of the CDR3 is TGTGCCATCAGTGAGGAAGCAGCTTATCAGCCCCAGCATTTT.

The rearrangement joins TRBV5-1 to TRBJ1-3, with 7 bases fitting TRBD1. V gave up 0 bases and J gave up 4 bases; unmatched junction bases: 4. Germline-derived CDR1 and CDR2 are SGHRS and YFSETQ. The CDR3 covers 15 residues. CDR3: CASSLGQGVGNTIYF. In nucleotides, the CDR3 is TGCGCCAGCAGCTTGGGGCAGGGGGTCGGAAACACCATATATTTT. Combining the CDR3 with reference TRBV5-1 and TRBJ1-3 gives the whole variable domain KAGVTQTPRYLIKTRGQQVTLSCSPISGHRSVSWYQQTPGQGLQFLFEYFSETQRNKGNFPGRFSGRQFSNSRSEMNVSTLELGDSALYLCASSLGQGVGNTIYFGEGSWLTVV.

The CDR3 sequence: CASSLIVGVETQYF. The CDR3 nucleotides read TGTGCCAGCAGCTTAATCGTGGGTGTAGAGACCCAGTACTTC. The rearrangement uses TRBV7-2 and TRBJ2-5; D not certain. Trimming shortened V by 2 bases and J by 4 bases, and 11 bases separated the two germline ends. Per the germline V gene, CDR1 is SGHTA and CDR2 is FQGNSA. CDR3 size: 14 residues.